The rows below give T cell receptor beta chains drawn from one sample of a study of shared clonotypes between healthy human individuals. Using immunoSEQ multiplex PCR, the repertoire was profiled, and TCRdb retains in-frame clones only, with some absent. There are about 680,000 clones in the sample; about 91% occur only once, and 24% lies in the top ten. Material for sequencing was naive CD8+ T cells sorted from blood. These receptors were collected from a man between 25 and 39 years old in good health. Each CDR3 is given with its conserved first and last residue. Each record gives: D gene, clone size, V gene, CDR3 length, J gene, CDR3 protein, CDR3 DNA. A D gene is named only where the DNA matches it firmly. Expanded clones are given a class, and other clones once, few, many or no size at all.

d_call: -; clone_size: -; v_call: TRBV27; cdr3_length: 14; j_call: TRBJ1-4; cdr3_aa: CASSLLGDNEKLFF; cdr3_nt: TGTGCCAGCAGTTTATTGGGGGATAATGAAAAACTGTTTTTT
d_call: -; clone_size: once; v_call: TRBV7-6; cdr3_length: 16; j_call: TRBJ2-1; cdr3_aa: CASSPQTGASYNEQFF; cdr3_nt: TGTGCCAGCAGCCCTCAGACGGGAGCCTCCTACAATGAGCAGTTCTTC
d_call: -; clone_size: once; v_call: TRBV7-9; cdr3_length: 15; j_call: TRBJ2-1; cdr3_aa: CASSLPQTSFDEQFF; cdr3_nt: TGTGCCAGCAGCTTACCCCAGACTAGTTTCGATGAGCAGTTCTTC
d_call: TRBD2; clone_size: -; v_call: TRBV27; cdr3_length: 15; j_call: TRBJ2-1; cdr3_aa: CASSPLAGVSNEQFF; cdr3_nt: TGTGCCAGCAGTCCGCTAGCGGGAGTCTCTAATGAGCAGTTCTTC
d_call: TRBD2; clone_size: -; v_call: TRBV4-3; cdr3_length: 15; j_call: TRBJ2-3; cdr3_aa: CASSQDPSGTYTQYF; cdr3_nt: TGCGCCAGCAGCCAAGATCCTAGCGGGACGTATACGCAGTATTTT
d_call: -; clone_size: -; v_call: TRBV4-1; cdr3_length: 13; j_call: TRBJ1-1; cdr3_aa: CASRYQGNTEAFF; cdr3_nt: TGCGCCAGCAGATACCAGGGGAACACTGAAGCTTTCTTT
d_call: TRBD2; clone_size: -; v_call: TRBV14; cdr3_length: 15; j_call: TRBJ2-3; cdr3_aa: CASSQGGTTTDTQYF; cdr3_nt: TGTGCCAGCAGCCAAGGTGGGACTACCACAGATACGCAGTATTTT
d_call: -; clone_size: once; v_call: TRBV5-1; cdr3_length: 15; j_call: TRBJ2-1; cdr3_aa: CASSRHGTLRNEQFF; cdr3_nt: TGCGCCAGCAGCCGCCACGGGACTCTCAGGAATGAGCAGTTCTTC
d_call: TRBD1; clone_size: -; v_call: TRBV19; cdr3_length: 14; j_call: TRBJ2-7; cdr3_aa: CASSMDRGSYEQYF; cdr3_nt: TGTGCCAGTAGTATGGACAGGGGTTCCTACGAGCAGTACTTC
d_call: -; clone_size: -; v_call: TRBV11-2; cdr3_length: 18; j_call: TRBJ2-3; cdr3_aa: CASSRLSQNYKGTDTQYF; cdr3_nt: TGTGCCAGCAGCCGTTTAAGCCAAAACTACAAGGGCACAGATACGCAGTATTTT
d_call: TRBD2; clone_size: -; v_call: TRBV7-9; cdr3_length: 14; j_call: TRBJ2-1; cdr3_aa: CASSSRSGINEQFF; cdr3_nt: TGTGCCAGCAGCTCTCGTAGCGGGATCAATGAGCAGTTCTTC
d_call: -; clone_size: -; v_call: TRBV7-9; cdr3_length: 14; j_call: TRBJ2-1; cdr3_aa: CASSSDTGDNEQFF; cdr3_nt: TGTGCCAGCAGCTCTGACACAGGTGACAATGAGCAGTTCTTC
d_call: -; clone_size: -; v_call: TRBV15; cdr3_length: 13; j_call: TRBJ1-1; cdr3_aa: CATSGLRGAEAFF; cdr3_nt: TGTGCCACCAGCGGCCTCAGGGGTGCTGAAGCTTTCTTT
d_call: -; clone_size: -; v_call: TRBV9; cdr3_length: 15; j_call: TRBJ2-1; cdr3_aa: CASSPGDFIYNEQFF; cdr3_nt: TGTGCCAGCAGCCCCGGGGACTTTATCTACAATGAGCAGTTCTTC
d_call: -; clone_size: few; v_call: TRBV25-1; cdr3_length: 11; j_call: TRBJ2-7; cdr3_aa: CASSSFYEQYF; cdr3_nt: TGTGCCAGCAGTAGTTTCTACGAGCAGTACTTC
d_call: TRBD2; clone_size: -; v_call: TRBV4-3; cdr3_length: 18; j_call: TRBJ2-2; cdr3_aa: CASSQDLAGGPIPGELFF; cdr3_nt: TGCGCCAGCAGCCAAGACCTAGCGGGAGGGCCCATCCCCGGGGAGCTGTTTTTT
d_call: -; clone_size: -; v_call: TRBV5-4; cdr3_length: 14; j_call: TRBJ2-4; cdr3_aa: CASSGTVDKNIQYF; cdr3_nt: TGTGCCAGCAGCGGGACGGTAGACAAAAACATTCAGTACTTC
d_call: -; clone_size: once; v_call: TRBV7-9; cdr3_length: 11; j_call: TRBJ2-7; cdr3_aa: CASSFGREQYF; cdr3_nt: TGTGCCAGCAGCTTTGGCCGCGAGCAGTACTTC
d_call: TRBD2; clone_size: -; v_call: TRBV2; cdr3_length: 16; j_call: TRBJ2-3; cdr3_aa: CASSQPGEGGTDTQYF; cdr3_nt: TGTGCCAGCAGTCAACCGGGGGAGGGAGGCACAGATACGCAGTATTTT
d_call: -; clone_size: -; v_call: TRBV27; cdr3_length: 14; j_call: TRBJ1-4; cdr3_aa: CASSLLGAGEKLFF; cdr3_nt: TGTGCCAGCAGTTTATTGGGGGCGGGTGAAAAACTGTTTTTT
d_call: -; clone_size: -; v_call: TRBV29-1; cdr3_length: 16; j_call: TRBJ1-1; cdr3_aa: CSVGGDPNPWNTEAFF; cdr3_nt: TGCAGCGTTGGGGGGGACCCAAACCCTTGGAACACTGAAGCTTTCTTT
d_call: -; clone_size: -; v_call: TRBV11-2; cdr3_length: 12; j_call: TRBJ2-1; cdr3_aa: CASSFTGYEQFF; cdr3_nt: TGTGCCAGCAGCTTTACGGGCTATGAGCAGTTCTTC
d_call: TRBD2; clone_size: -; v_call: TRBV7-9; cdr3_length: 17; j_call: TRBJ2-7; cdr3_aa: CASSPRVAGEGAYEQYF; cdr3_nt: TGTGCCAGCAGCCCGAGGGTAGCGGGAGAGGGGGCCTACGAGCAGTACTTC
d_call: TRBD1; clone_size: -; v_call: TRBV11-2; cdr3_length: 15; j_call: TRBJ2-7; cdr3_aa: CASSLRRTGDYEQYF; cdr3_nt: TGTGCCAGCAGCTTGCGCCGGACAGGGGACTACGAGCAGTACTTC
d_call: TRBD1; clone_size: -; v_call: TRBV27; cdr3_length: 16; j_call: TRBJ2-3; cdr3_aa: CASSAPDRDHTDTQYF; cdr3_nt: TGTGCCAGCAGTGCCCCGGACAGGGACCACACGGATACGCAGTATTTT
d_call: -; clone_size: once; v_call: TRBV27; cdr3_length: 16; j_call: TRBJ1-1; cdr3_aa: CASSLSPLRDKARGFF; cdr3_nt: TGTGCCAGCAGTTTATCCCCTCTTCGAGACAAGGCAAGAGGTTTCTTT
d_call: TRBD1; clone_size: -; v_call: TRBV5-1; cdr3_length: 14; j_call: TRBJ2-7; cdr3_aa: CASSPMTGFYEQYF; cdr3_nt: TGCGCCAGCAGCCCGATGACAGGGTTCTACGAGCAGTACTTC
d_call: -; clone_size: few; v_call: TRBV6-5; cdr3_length: 13; j_call: TRBJ1-5; cdr3_aa: CASSYGADQPQHF; cdr3_nt: TGTGCCAGCAGTTACGGAGCGGATCAGCCCCAGCATTTT
d_call: TRBD1; clone_size: -; v_call: TRBV5-4; cdr3_length: 14; j_call: TRBJ1-1; cdr3_aa: CASSRIPGQGEAFF; cdr3_nt: TGTGCCAGCAGCCGGATCCCGGGACAGGGTGAAGCTTTCTTT